These 22 T cell receptor beta chains originate from one sample sequenced in a study of CD8 T cells in Susac syndrome. With random hexamers, 0.5 to 1 ug RNA was reverse transcribed. TCRdb fed the immunoSEQ multiplex PCR reads into MiXCR, producing one record per CDR3 protein. The data contain about 280,000 distinct CDR3 sequences, 70% to 90% of them singletons. Sequencing was performed on CD8+ T cells from PBMCs. Receptor source: a human donor with multiple sclerosis.

The chain uses TRBV19 and TRBJ1-1; D possibly corresponds to TRBD1 (5 bases). Trimming cost V 6 bases and J 8 bases, with 10 bases left between them. The germline V gene encodes CDR1 LNHDA and CDR2 SQIVND (reference sequence). The CDR3 has 11 residues. The CDR3 loop is CASRGGREAFF. As DNA, the CDR3 is TGTGCCAGTAGGGGGGGAAGAGAAGCTTTCTTT.

The rearrangement uses TRBV2 and TRBJ2-5, with D unresolved. Looked up from germline, CDR1 is SNHLY and CDR2 is FYNNEI. The CDR3 runs to 16 residues. V shed 3 bases and J shed 4 bases, with 18 bases lying between them. The chain's CDR3 is CASSDRLARSGETQYF. In DNA form, the CDR3 reads TGTGCCAGCAGTGACCGGCTGGCTAGATCAGGAGAGACCCAGTACTTC.

The chain is built from TRBV2 and TRBJ2-7, with 7 bases matching TRBD1. Germline values: CDR1 SNHLY, CDR2 FYNNEI. The CDR3 loop spans 13 amino acids. Trimming took 5 bases from V and 4 from J; bases not matched to a gene: 5. Here the CDR3 reads CASSSGRGYEQYF. The CDR3 nucleotides are TGTGCCAGCAGTTCTGGCAGGGGGTACGAGCAGTACTTC.

The CDR3: CAISTSGLSNQPQHF. The CDR3 DNA reads as TGTGCCATCAGTACCTCCGGCCTAAGCAATCAGCCCCAGCATTTT. The chain has TRBV10-3 and TRBJ1-5; D unresolved. This CDR3 has 15 amino acids. Germline CDR1 reads ENHRY; CDR2 reads SYGVKD. The germline V and J ends were trimmed by 5 bases and 1 base, with 12 bases remaining between them.

In this sample, this clonotype turned up once. The chain combines TRBV27 with TRBJ2-2; D may be TRBD1 or TRBD2 (5 bases each). CDR1 is MNHEY, CDR2 SMNVEV, per germline (reference sequence). V was trimmed by 6 bases and J by 4 bases, leaving 21 bases between them. CDR3 length: 17 residues. CDR3 sequence reads: CASSRNIWGAGTGELFF. CDR3 sequence (DNA): TGTGCCAGCAGCCGGAATATCTGGGGCGCGGGCACCGGGGAGCTGTTTTTT.

The CDR3 nucleotides read TGTGCCAGCACCTTTCGGAGTAAATATATGTACTTC. Its protein product is CASTFRSKYMYF. V is TRBV28 and J is TRBJ2-7; D unresolved. CDR1 is MDHEN, CDR2 SYDVKM, per germline. The CDR3 consists of 12 residues. The V end was cut by 7 bases, the J end by 12 bases, with 19 bases between. Full variable domain (missing parts from reference TRBV28 and TRBJ2-7): DVKVTQSSRYLVKRTGEKVFLECVQDMDHENMFWYRQDPGLGLRLIYFSYDVKMKEKGDIPEGYSVSREKKERFSLILESASTNQTSMYLCASTFRSKYMYFGPGTRLTVT.

V and J are TRBV28 and TRBJ1-4; D may be TRBD1 (6 bases). In germline, CDR1 is MDHEN, CDR2 SYDVKM. Trimming took off 2 bases at V and 7 bases at J, with 17 bases between the two ends. This CDR3 is built from 16 residues. CDR3 residues: CASSLSRGWDGEKLFF. The CDR3 DNA reads as TGTGCCAGCAGTTTAAGCAGGGGATGGGATGGTGAAAAACTGTTTTTT.

The genes are TRBV28 and TRBJ2-3; the match to TRBD2 covers 7 bases. This CDR3 region has 15 residues. The germline V gene has CDR1 MDHEN and CDR2 SYDVKM. The V and J ends lost 5 bases and 4 bases, in that order; junction bases with no gene match: 9. The CDR3 region is CASSDREVGADTQYF. The CDR3 DNA is TGTGCCAGCAGTGATCGGGAGGTTGGGGCAGATACGCAGTATTTT.

The chain recombines TRBV25-1 with TRBJ2-1; 15 positions agree with TRBD2. Trimming took 6 bases from V and 4 from J; bases not matched to a gene: 7. Germline V gives CDR1 MGHDK, CDR2 SYGVNS. The CDR3 runs 17 residues. CDR3 loop: CASSRGGLAGGYNEQFF. The CDR3 coding sequence is TGTGCCAGCAGCCGGGGGGGACTAGCGGGAGGATACAATGAGCAGTTCTTC.

The chain has TRBV29-1 and TRBJ1-2, with 7 bases lining up with TRBD1. The V gene's germline CDR1 is SQVTM and CDR2 ANQGSEA. The CDR3 contains 13 residues. Unmatched junction bases numbered 6, after V lost 3 bases and J lost 5 bases. CDR3 DNA sequence: TGCAGCGTTGAGATAAAGGGGGCTTATGGCTACACCTTC. This gives the protein CSVEIKGAYGYTF. Full variable domain (missing parts from reference TRBV29-1 and TRBJ1-2): SAVISQKPSRDICQRGTSLTIQCQVDSQVTMMFWYRQQPGQSLTLIATANQGSEATYESGFVIDKFPISRPNLTFSTLTVSNMSPEDSSIYLCSVEIKGAYGYTFGSGTRLTVV.

The V gene is TRBV5-1, the J gene TRBJ2-1; possibly TRBD1 for D (5 bases). This CDR3 region has 15 residues. The germline gives CDR1 SGHRS, CDR2 YFSETQ. The V and J ends lost 0 bases and 0 bases respectively, with 7 bases between them. The DNA of the CDR3 is TGCGCCAGCAGCTTGGGACAGTTCTCCTACAATGAGCAGTTCTTC. Protein: CASSLGQFSYNEQFF.

The V and J genes are TRBV7-9 and TRBJ2-3; 13 bases map to TRBD2. Germline values: CDR1 SEHNR, CDR2 FQNEAQ (reference sequence). CDR3 size: 16 residues. The trim removed 4 bases at V and 5 bases at J, leaving 6 bases unmatched. Here the CDR3 DNA reads TGTGCCAGCAGCTCTACTAGCGGGAGGGCGAGAGATACGCAGTATTTT. Protein sequence: CASSSTSGRARDTQYF.

The rearrangement uses TRBV20-1 and TRBJ2-1; 11 bases map to TRBD2. This CDR3 is built from 16 residues. Germline CDR1 and CDR2: DFQATT and SNEGSKA (reference sequence). Trimming removed 0 bases from V and 9 bases from J; junction bases left unmatched: 10. The CDR3 bases are TGCAGTGCTAGAGATGCGACTAGCGGGAAAGAGAGTGAGCAGTTCTTC. Its translation: CSARDATSGKESEQFF.

The chain joins TRBV2 to TRBJ2-2; no firm D call. CDR1 and CDR2 from the germline V gene are SNHLY and FYNNEI. The CDR3 is 14 amino acids. Trimming left V 4 bases short and J 0 bases short, with 6 bases between. Written as DNA, the CDR3 is TGTGCCAGCAGTGCCTATCCGAACACCGGGGAGCTGTTTTTT. This gives the protein CASSAYPNTGELFF.

This sequence joins TRBV4-2 and TRBJ2-7; D is uncertain. CDR1 is LGHNA, CDR2 YNFKEQ, per germline. The CDR3 is made up of 14 amino acids. V shed 0 bases and J shed 0 bases, with 6 bases lying between them. The CDR3: CASSQDGSSYEQYF. CDR3 nucleotides: TGTGCCAGCAGCCAAGATGGTAGCTCCTACGAGCAGTACTTC.

V and J are TRBV7-9 and TRBJ2-1, with D perhaps matching TRBD1 (7 bases). Between the trimmed V and J ends, which lost 1 base and 14 bases, there was a span of 21 bases. The CDR3 sequence is 15 residues long. The V gene's germline CDR1 is SEHNR and CDR2 FQNEAQ (reference sequence). The CDR3 nucleotides read TGTGCCAGCAGCTTAGAGTTCAGGGGGGTCCTCGCTAAGTTCTTC. Protein sequence: CASSLEFRGVLAKFF.

The chain joins TRBV7-8 to TRBJ2-7; D possibly corresponds to TRBD2 (5 bases). The germline V and J ends were trimmed by 5 bases and 6 bases, with 17 bases remaining between them. The CDR3 extends over 14 amino acids. Germline assignment: CDR1 SGHVS and CDR2 FQNEAQ. CDR3 in amino acids: CASSQRRGPSEQYF. The CDR3 DNA follows: TGTGCCAGCAGCCAACGTAGAGGGCCCTCCGAGCAGTACTTC.

This clonotype turned up a few times. The rearrangement uses TRBV28 and TRBJ2-7; D is undetermined. Trimming took off 1 base at V and 2 bases at J, with 9 bases between the two ends. Per the germline V gene, CDR1 is MDHEN and CDR2 is SYDVKM. The CDR3 contains 14 residues. The CDR3 protein is CASSLSGRPYEQYF. DNA of the CDR3: TGTGCCAGCAGTTTATCCGGGCGCCCCTACGAGCAGTACTTC.

The chain recombines TRBV6-5 with TRBJ2-1; no reliable D call. Trimming took 6 bases from V and 5 from J, leaving 8 bases between them. CDR1 is MNHEY and CDR2 is SVGAGI in the germline V gene. This CDR3 is built from 12 residues. The CDR3 sequence is CASRSPNNEQFF. The CDR3 region has the DNA TGTGCCAGCAGATCCCCCAACAATGAGCAGTTCTTC.

The CDR3 region is CASTHILAGGPREQYF. CDR3 sequence (DNA): TGTGCCAGCACCCACATACTAGCGGGAGGGCCTCGCGAGCAGTACTTC. The chain combines TRBV27 with TRBJ2-7, with 13 positions matching TRBD2. Looked up from germline, CDR1 is MNHEY and CDR2 is SMNVEV (reference sequence). With V trimmed by 7 bases and J by 6 bases, 12 bases remained unmatched. The CDR3 consists of 16 residues.

CDR3 bases: TGTGCCAGCAGTCTTGGAGGCTTCAACTCCTACAATGAGCAGTTCTTC. Protein: CASSLGGFNSYNEQFF. The rearrangement joins TRBV28 to TRBJ2-1; a possible D gene is TRBD2 (5 bases). The CDR3 runs 16 residues. Trimming took 5 bases from V and 0 from J, leaving 14 bases between them. CDR1 is MDHEN and CDR2 is SYDVKM in the germline V gene.

The chain couples TRBV19 to TRBJ2-4, with TRBD1 matching over 11 bases. Looked up from germline, CDR1 is LNHDA and CDR2 is SQIVND (reference sequence). This CDR3 spans 17 amino acids. With V trimmed by 1 base and J by 5 bases, 7 bases remained unmatched. CDR3 protein: CASSIAGQGAYQNIQYF. The CDR3 nucleotides read TGTGCCAGTAGTATAGCAGGACAGGGGGCGTACCAAAACATTCAGTACTTC.